These 20 T cell receptor beta chains were all obtained from the same sample, sequenced in a study of blood T cell repertoires in COVID-19. Data came from immunoSEQ multiplex PCR; TCRdb stores just in-frame clones and leaves some out. The repertoire holds approximately 45,000 clones, about 88% seen once, with more than 13% in the top ten. What was sequenced was peripheral blood. The receptors come from a human donor in a cohort sampled during active COVID-19.

Only a few counts were recorded for this clone. This sequence joins TRBV29-1 and TRBJ1-3; D is perhaps TRBD1 (5 bases). CDR1 and CDR2 (germline): SQVTM, ANQGSEA. With 3 bases removed from V and 2 bases from J, the gap between germline ends came to 11 bases. The length of the CDR3 is 14 residues. The CDR3 loop is CSVEAGAAGNTIYF. CDR3 in DNA: TGCAGCGTTGAGGCTGGGGCCGCTGGAAACACCATATATTTT.

This chain joins TRBV27 and TRBJ2-3; 8 bases are a match to TRBD2. Germline loops: CDR1 MNHEY, CDR2 SMNVEV (reference sequence). The CDR3 loop spans 16 amino acids. Germline trimming cut 6 bases from V and 1 base from J; bases unmatched to any gene: 9. This CDR3 is CASRLYGSGGTDTQYF. The CDR3 DNA follows: TGTGCCAGCAGGCTTTATGGTAGCGGGGGCACAGATACGCAGTATTTT.

The V gene is TRBV7-3, the J gene TRBJ2-2, with D hard to call. The CDR3 spans 13 residues. The germline CDR1 and CDR2 sequences are SGHTA and FQGTGA. V was trimmed by 5 bases and J by 1 base, leaving 5 bases between them. CDR3 loop: CASSQKNTGELFF. The CDR3 DNA is TGTGCCAGCAGCCAAAAGAACACCGGGGAGCTGTTTTTT.

The chain has TRBV7-2 and TRBJ2-3, with a possible D match to TRBD2 (5 bases). Trimming removed 5 bases at V and 6 bases at J, with 21 bases between. Germline V gene data show CDR1 as SGHTA and CDR2 as FQGNSA. The CDR3 has 16 amino acids. DNA for the CDR3: TGTGCCAGCAGCGGGCGGACCCCGGGGATATCCGATACGCAGTATTTT. It encodes CASSGRTPGISDTQYF.

The J gene is TRBJ1-2, the V gene TRBV11-2; D possibly corresponds to TRBD1 (5 bases). The germline V gene has CDR1 SGHAT and CDR2 FQNNGV. The length of the CDR3 is 13 residues. Trimming took 5 bases from V and 8 from J, leaving 15 bases between them. The CDR3 reads CASSPEWGRGYTF. The CDR3 DNA follows: TGTGCCAGCAGCCCCGAGTGGGGCCGCGGCTACACCTTC.

The gene calls are TRBV7-2 and TRBJ2-1; TRBD2 aligns across 11 bases. The CDR3 contains 15 residues. Germline V gene lookup returns CDR1 SGHTA and CDR2 FQGNSA. V gave up 3 bases and J gave up 10 bases; unmatched junction bases: 8. CDR3 DNA sequence: TGTGCCAGCAGCTTTATAGCGGGGGGGTCCAGGGAGCAGTTCTTC. Its protein is CASSFIAGGSREQFF.

V usage is TRBV5-4 and J usage is TRBJ2-6; the match to TRBD1 covers 7 bases. With 4 bases clipped from V and 0 bases from J, the junction kept 7 bases outside the gene matches. The CDR3 sequence is 17 residues long. Germline V gene sequence: CDR1 SGHNT, CDR2 YYREEE (reference sequence). CDR3: CASSRPGQSSGANVLTF. As DNA, the CDR3 is TGTGCCAGCAGCCGACCGGGACAGAGCTCTGGGGCCAACGTCCTGACTTTC. Based on the CDR3 plus reference TRBV5-4 and TRBJ2-6, the full variable domain is ETGVTQSPTHLIKTRGQQVTLRCSSQSGHNTVSWYQQALGQGPQFIFQYYREEENGRGNFPPRFSGLQFPNYSSELNVNALELDDSALYLCASSRPGQSSGANVLTFGAGSRLTVL.

V and J are TRBV27 and TRBJ2-6; 10 bases are shared with TRBD1. The germline V gene encodes CDR1 MNHEY and CDR2 SMNVEV (reference sequence). The CDR3 runs to 17 residues. Trimming took 7 bases from V and 1 from J; bases not matched to a gene: 7. This CDR3 is CASTRGTGVSGANVLTF. The CDR3 DNA reads as TGTGCCAGCACCCGGGGGACAGGGGTTTCTGGGGCCAACGTCCTGACTTTC. Filled out from reference TRBV27 and TRBJ2-6, the complete variable domain reads EAQVTQNPRYLITVTGKKLTVTCSQNMNHEYMSWYRQDPGLGLRQIYYSMNVEVTDKGDVPEGYKVSRKEKRNFPLILESPSPNQTSLYFCASTRGTGVSGANVLTFGAGSRLTVL.

The CDR3, as DNA: TGTGCCAGCTCTGTCTACTCCTACGAGCAGTACTTC. It translates to CASSVYSYEQYF. The J gene is TRBJ2-7, the V gene TRBV21-1; TRBD2, as called in the table, went unchecked against the DNA. TRBV21-1 corresponds to a pseudogene. The CDR3 has 12 residues.

This chain joins TRBV4-3 and TRBJ1-1, with D unclear. Germline CDR1 is LGHNA and CDR2 is YSLEER. This CDR3 is built from 15 residues. V was shortened by 0 bases and J by 0 bases, with 8 bases between the two germline ends. CDR3 bases: TGCGCCAGCAGCCAAGAGAGGGCCCTGAACACTGAAGCTTTCTTT. This translates into CASSQERALNTEAFF.

V usage is TRBV6-5 and J usage is TRBJ2-3; 7 bases align to TRBD1. V dropped 4 bases and J dropped 3; count of bases not matched to a gene: 7. The CDR3 contains 15 residues. CDR1 and CDR2 (germline): MNHEY, SVGAGI. This CDR3 is CASSFRQGGTDTQYF. CDR3 DNA: TGTGCCAGCAGTTTTAGACAGGGCGGAACAGATACGCAGTATTTT.

The chain links TRBV5-1 to TRBJ2-1; 8 bases line up with TRBD1. The germline CDR1 and CDR2 sequences are SGHRS and YFSETQ. The ends lost 5 bases at V and 3 bases at J; junction bases unmatched: 4. This CDR3 is 14 amino acids long. This CDR3 reads CASSGQGFYNEQFF. The CDR3 region has the DNA TGCGCCAGCAGTGGACAGGGCTTCTACAATGAGCAGTTCTTC.

The genes are TRBV14 and TRBJ2-7; tentatively, D is TRBD1 (5 bases). Trimming took 5 bases from V and 3 from J, leaving 14 bases between them. Germline CDR1 and CDR2: SGHDN and FVKESK. There are 14 residues in the CDR3. Here the CDR3 DNA reads TGTGCCAGCAGCAGGACACCCACCTACTACGAGCAGTACTTC. Translating it yields CASSRTPTYYEQYF.

The chain couples TRBV3-1 (or the pseudogene TRBV3-2) to TRBJ2-5, with 9 bases matching TRBD1. The CDR3 has 15 residues. The V and J ends lost 3 bases and 7 bases, in that order; junction bases with no gene match: 9. Germline CDR1 LGHDT, CDR2 YNNKEL (reference sequence). Here the CDR3 DNA reads TGTGCCAGCAGCCAGGGGGACAGGGCGAGGCGGACCCAGTACTTC. Protein: CASSQGDRARRTQYF.

The V and J genes are TRBV7-6 and TRBJ2-5, with 8 bases aligning to TRBD2. Germline-derived CDR1 and CDR2 are SGHVS and FNYEAQ. This CDR3 contains 11 residues. The V segment lost 8 bases and the J segment 5 bases; nucleotides outside the gene matches: 1. CDR3 coding DNA: TGTGCCAGCCGGGGGGGGGAGACCCAGTACTTC. Translated: CASRGGETQYF.

The chain is built from TRBV6-2 or TRBV6-3 and TRBJ2-3, with D tentatively TRBD2 (5 bases). Trimming removed 2 bases at V and 0 bases at J, with 9 bases between. This CDR3 is 15 amino acids long. Germline lookup yields CDR1 MNHEY and CDR2 SVGEGT. The CDR3 reads CASSYSGYSTDTQYF. As DNA, the CDR3 is TGTGCCAGCAGTTACAGCGGATACAGCACAGATACGCAGTATTTT.

The rearrangement uses TRBV7-2 and TRBJ2-5; D might be TRBD1 (6 bases). Trimming took off 5 bases at V and 5 bases at J, with 18 bases between the two ends. Germline lookup yields CDR1 SGHTA and CDR2 FQGNSA. The CDR3 is 15 residues long. DNA for the CDR3: TGTGCCAGCAGCCCTCGGACAGCCCAGTGGGAGACCCAGTACTTC. Encoded protein: CASSPRTAQWETQYF.

The chain employs TRBV19 and TRBJ2-3; TRBD2 matches 8 bases. Trimming removed 9 bases from V and 6 bases from J; junction bases left unmatched: 14. CDR3 length: 15 amino acids. Germline values: CDR1 LNHDA, CDR2 SQIVND (reference sequence). CDR3 residues: CASNGLAHGEDTQYF. The DNA of the CDR3 is TGTGCCAGCAATGGACTAGCCCATGGAGAGGATACGCAGTATTTT.

This sequence joins TRBV14 and TRBJ2-3; 14 bases map to TRBD2. This CDR3 has 16 residues. CDR1 and CDR2 (germline): SGHDN, FVKESK. With V trimmed by 4 bases and J by 6 bases, 6 bases remained unmatched. As DNA, the CDR3 is TGTGCCAGCAGCCGTCAAGGGACTAGCGGGGGTGATACGCAGTATTTT. Translation gives CASSRQGTSGGDTQYF.

This chain uses TRBV13 with TRBJ1-5; 8 nucleotides match TRBD1. CDR1 and CDR2 from the germline V gene are PRHDT and FYEKMQ (reference sequence). CDR3 size: 18 residues. The V gene end was trimmed by 0 bases and the J gene end by 2 bases; junction bases not matched to a gene: 9. The CDR3, as DNA: TGTGCCAGCAGCTTAGGGGGCAGGGGGCTTCGGCGCAATCAGCCCCAGCATTTT. Protein product: CASSLGGRGLRRNQPQHF.